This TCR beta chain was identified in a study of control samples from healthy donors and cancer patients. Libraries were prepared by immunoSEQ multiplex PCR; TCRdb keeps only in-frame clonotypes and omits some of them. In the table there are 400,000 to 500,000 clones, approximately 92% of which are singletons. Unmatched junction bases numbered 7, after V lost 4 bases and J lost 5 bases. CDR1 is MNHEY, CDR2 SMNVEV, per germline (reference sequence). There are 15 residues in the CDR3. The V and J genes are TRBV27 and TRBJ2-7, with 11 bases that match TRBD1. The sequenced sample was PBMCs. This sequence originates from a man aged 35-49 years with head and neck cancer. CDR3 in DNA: TGTGCCAGCAGTTCCCCGGACAGGGGGCGCGACGAGCAGTACTTC. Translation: CASSSPDRGRDEQYF.